Described below is a single T cell receptor beta chain sequence and its context. Its antigen remains undetermined. Base qualities are not provided; no much larger clone lies one nucleotide away. Library preparation employed PCR. The instrument was an Illumina HiSeq 2500. TCR library preparation used molecular barcoding, with unique molecular identifiers applied to normalize quantification of the TCRbeta repertoire. TCRdb reanalyzed the raw reads on its own, using fastp at Q25 for trimming and MiXCR for clone calling, and kept in-frame beta chains. Identical CDR3 proteins give one entry, which carries the most common genes and DNA. The table for this sample lists roughly 340,000 distinct CDR3 sequences; roughly 15% of them were counted only once. The top ten clones comprise roughly 40% of the sample. The sample is drawn from a study of T-cell reconstitution after alpha-beta-depleted transplantation in children (dated by TCRdb to about 2016). In the study overall: The study quantitatively tracked T-cell immune reconstitution after TCRalphabeta/CD19-depleted allogeneic hematopoietic cell transplantation in children using TCR repertoire profiling.

The treatment or condition label on this specimen signifies: allogeneic hematopoietic cell transplantation with graft depleted of TCRalphabeta T cells and CD19 B cells. Transplant recipients were children who received TCRalphabeta/CD19-depleted allogeneic hematopoietic cell grafts. The germline V gene provides CDR1 MDHEN and CDR2 SYDVKM. The CDR3 covers 17 residues, taking in both the cysteine and the phenylalanine. The sequence is cut down to CDR3 DNA, 51 bases in frame from base 1. V is clipped by 1 base and J by 1 base, and the sequence between their germline boundaries is 13 bases long. General findings and caveats noted by the study authors: In some patients, the high TCRbeta diversity seen at day 60 was put down to recipient T cells and intrathymic progenitors that had survived conditioning. The apparently early recovery of alphabetaT-cell counts about two months after transplant reportedly depended on only several hundred rapidly expanded clones that came from non-depleted graft cells. Over subsequent months, a decline in hyperexpanded clone frequencies was noted, and after one year, T-cell counts and TCRbeta diversity were mostly ascribed to newly produced T cells.

The material was PBMCs, mostly from graft donor cells, obtained 360 days after TCRalphabeta/CD19-depleted stem cell transplant. The sequence joins TRBV28 to TRBJ2-2; TRBD2 could be the D gene, as 6 bases match. This TCR derives from a male patient aged 2-9 years who had a stem cell transplant for acute lymphoblastic leukemia, so the T cells may come from the graft donor. The CDR3 is CASSLSGGAVNTGELFF. In nucleotide form, the sequence is TGTGCCAGCAGTTTATCTGGCGGGGCAGTGAACACCGGGGAGCTGTTTTTT.